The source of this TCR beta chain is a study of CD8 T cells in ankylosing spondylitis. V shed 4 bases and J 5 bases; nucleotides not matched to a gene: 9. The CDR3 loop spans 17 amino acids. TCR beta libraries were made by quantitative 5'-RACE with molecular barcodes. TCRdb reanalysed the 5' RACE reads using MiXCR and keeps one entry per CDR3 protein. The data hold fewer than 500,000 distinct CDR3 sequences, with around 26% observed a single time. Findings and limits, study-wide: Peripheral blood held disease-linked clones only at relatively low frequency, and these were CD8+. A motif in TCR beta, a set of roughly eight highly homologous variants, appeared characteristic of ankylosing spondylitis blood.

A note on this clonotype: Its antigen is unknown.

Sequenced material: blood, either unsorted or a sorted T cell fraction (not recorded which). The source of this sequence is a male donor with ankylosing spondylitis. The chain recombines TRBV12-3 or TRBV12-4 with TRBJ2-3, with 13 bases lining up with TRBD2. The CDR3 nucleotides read TGTGCCAGCAGTTCCAAGCCACTAGCGGGAGGGCAAGATACGCAGTATTTT. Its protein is CASSSKPLAGGQDTQYF.